This TCR beta chain stems from a study of OX40 agonist ivuxolimab in advanced cancers. Study summary: Patients in the trial were receiving intravenous ivuxolimab every 2 weeks, at doses of 0.01 to 10 mg/kg.

Repertoires were generated with immunoSEQ multiplex PCR, while TCRdb's copy carries only in-frame clones and drops some. Counted here are nearly 50,000 clones, roughly 91% occurring once; the ten biggest clones make up approximately 6.7%. Germline CDR1 and CDR2: SNHLY and FYNNEI. The CDR3 totals 16 residues. Trimming took off 2 bases at V and 6 bases at J, with 19 bases between the two ends. Autoimmune disease history or systemic immunosuppression led to patients being barred. This TCR was sampled from an adult with an advanced solid tumor such as melanoma, head and neck, liver or kidney cancer. The rearrangement joins TRBV2 to TRBJ1-2; D not resolved. Material: CD4+ or CD8+ T cells sorted from blood, obtained in a trial of the OX40 agonist ivuxolimab. The DNA for the CDR3 is TGTGCCAGCAGTGAATACGTTACCGAACTAGACCATGGCTACACCTTC. Translated, it gives CASSEYVTELDHGYTF.